The 3 T cell receptor beta chains listed next were all sequenced from one sample in a study of cytomegalovirus exposure and HLA in healthy donors. In the PCR, 60 Vbeta and 13 Jbeta primers were used. Only in-frame clones appear in the TCRdb table, and some are missing; sequencing was by immunoSEQ multiplex PCR. The sample lists around 140,000 clones, approximately 8.9% occurring once. The sequencing input was PBMCs. These receptors came from a middle-aged woman in good health and CMV-seropositive.

The chain uses TRBV10-2 and TRBJ2-7; 8 nucleotides line up with TRBD1. The ends lost 4 bases at V and 3 bases at J; junction bases unmatched: 8. From germline, CDR1 is WSHSY and CDR2 SAAADI. The CDR3 runs 15 residues. The CDR3 DNA reads TGCGCCAGCAGTGTCCCGACAGGGGAATTCTACGAGCAGTACTTC. Encoded protein: CASSVPTGEFYEQYF.

The rearrangement links TRBV5-1 to TRBJ1-4; the match to TRBD1 covers 8 bases. Germline V gene data show CDR1 as SGHRS and CDR2 as YFSETQ. CDR3 size: 14 residues. Trimming took 0 bases from V and 12 from J; bases not matched to a gene: 7. Here the CDR3 reads CASSLVAGGSELFF. CDR3 nucleotide sequence: TGCGCCAGCAGCTTGGTTGCAGGGGGCTCAGAACTGTTTTTT.

In its sample, this clone was seen a few times. The rearrangement links TRBV5-4 to TRBJ2-2; 11 bases agree with TRBD1. J was trimmed by 12 bases and V by 3 bases; bases with no gene match: 7. The CDR3 totals 14 residues. The V gene's germline CDR1 is SGHNT and CDR2 YYREEE (reference sequence). For the CDR3, the DNA is TGTGCCAGCAGCTCGCCGGGACAGGGGGATAAGCTGTTTTTT. This codes for CASSSPGQGDKLFF.